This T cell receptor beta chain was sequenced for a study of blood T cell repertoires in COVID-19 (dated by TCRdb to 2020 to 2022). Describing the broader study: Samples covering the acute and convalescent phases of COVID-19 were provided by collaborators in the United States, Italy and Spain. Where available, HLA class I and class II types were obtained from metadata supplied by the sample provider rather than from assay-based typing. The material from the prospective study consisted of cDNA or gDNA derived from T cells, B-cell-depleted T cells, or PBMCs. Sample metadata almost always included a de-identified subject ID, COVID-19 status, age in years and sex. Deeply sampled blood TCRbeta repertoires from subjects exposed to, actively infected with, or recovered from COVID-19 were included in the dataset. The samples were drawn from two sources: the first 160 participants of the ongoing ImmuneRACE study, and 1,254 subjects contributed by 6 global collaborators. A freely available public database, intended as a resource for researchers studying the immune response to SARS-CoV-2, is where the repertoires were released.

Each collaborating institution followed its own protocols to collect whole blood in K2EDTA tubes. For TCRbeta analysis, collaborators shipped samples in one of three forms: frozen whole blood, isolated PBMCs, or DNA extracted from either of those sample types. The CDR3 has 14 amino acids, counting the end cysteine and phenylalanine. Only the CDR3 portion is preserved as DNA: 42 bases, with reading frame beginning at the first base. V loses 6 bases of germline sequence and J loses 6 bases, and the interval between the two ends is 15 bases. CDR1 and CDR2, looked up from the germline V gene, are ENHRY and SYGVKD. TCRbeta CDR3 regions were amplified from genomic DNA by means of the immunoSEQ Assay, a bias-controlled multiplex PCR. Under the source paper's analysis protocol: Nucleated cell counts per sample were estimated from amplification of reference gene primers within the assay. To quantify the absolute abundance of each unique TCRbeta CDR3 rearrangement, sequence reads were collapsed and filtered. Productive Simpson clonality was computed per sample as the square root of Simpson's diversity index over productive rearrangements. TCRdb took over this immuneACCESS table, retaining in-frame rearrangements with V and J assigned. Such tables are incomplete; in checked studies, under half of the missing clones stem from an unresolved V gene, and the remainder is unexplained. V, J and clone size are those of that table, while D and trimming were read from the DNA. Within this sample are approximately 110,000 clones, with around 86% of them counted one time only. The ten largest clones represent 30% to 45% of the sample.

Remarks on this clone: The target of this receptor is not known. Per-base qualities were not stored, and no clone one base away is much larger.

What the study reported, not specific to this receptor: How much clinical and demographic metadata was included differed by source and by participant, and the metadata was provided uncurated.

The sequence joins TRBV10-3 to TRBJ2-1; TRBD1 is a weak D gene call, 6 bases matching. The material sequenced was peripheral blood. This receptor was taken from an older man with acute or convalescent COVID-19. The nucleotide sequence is TGTGCCATCAGCGGATTTACAGGGACCAATGAGCAGTTCTTC. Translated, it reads CAISGFTGTNEQFF.